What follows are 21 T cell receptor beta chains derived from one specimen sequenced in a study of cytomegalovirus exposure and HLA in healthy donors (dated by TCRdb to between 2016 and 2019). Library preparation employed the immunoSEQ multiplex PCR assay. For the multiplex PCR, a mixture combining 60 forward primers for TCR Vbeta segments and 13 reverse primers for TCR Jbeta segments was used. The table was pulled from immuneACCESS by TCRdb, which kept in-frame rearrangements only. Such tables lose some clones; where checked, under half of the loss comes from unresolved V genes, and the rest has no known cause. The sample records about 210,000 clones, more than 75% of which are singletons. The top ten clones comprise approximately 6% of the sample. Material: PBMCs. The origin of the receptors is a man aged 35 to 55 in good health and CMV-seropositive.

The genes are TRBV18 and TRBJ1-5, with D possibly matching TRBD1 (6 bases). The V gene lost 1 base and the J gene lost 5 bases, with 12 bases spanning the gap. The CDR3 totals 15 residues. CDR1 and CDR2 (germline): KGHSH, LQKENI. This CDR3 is CASSPLTGRDQPQHF. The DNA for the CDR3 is TGTGCCAGCTCACCACTCACAGGGAGGGATCAGCCCCAGCATTTT.

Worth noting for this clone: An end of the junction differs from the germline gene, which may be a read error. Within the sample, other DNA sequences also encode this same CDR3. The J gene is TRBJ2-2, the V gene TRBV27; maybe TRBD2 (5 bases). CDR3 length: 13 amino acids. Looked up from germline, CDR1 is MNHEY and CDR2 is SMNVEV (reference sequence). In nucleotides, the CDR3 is TGTGCCAGCAGTTTTCATCAGACCGGGGAGCTGTTCTTT. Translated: CASSFHQTGELFF.

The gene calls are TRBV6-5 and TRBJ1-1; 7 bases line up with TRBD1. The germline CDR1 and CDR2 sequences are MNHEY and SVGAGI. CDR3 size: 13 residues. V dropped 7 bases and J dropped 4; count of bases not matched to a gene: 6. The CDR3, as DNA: TGTGCCAGCACCTACAGGGGAGGCACTGAAGCTTTCTTT. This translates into CASTYRGGTEAFF.

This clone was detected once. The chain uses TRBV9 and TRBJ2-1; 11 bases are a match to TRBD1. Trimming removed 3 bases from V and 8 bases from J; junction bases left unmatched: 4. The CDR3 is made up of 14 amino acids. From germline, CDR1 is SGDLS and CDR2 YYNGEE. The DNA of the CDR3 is TGTGCCAGCAGCGACCCGGACAGGGGGCATGAGCAGTTCTTC. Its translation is CASSDPDRGHEQFF. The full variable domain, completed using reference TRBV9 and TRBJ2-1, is DSGVTQTPKHLITATGQRVTLRCSPRSGDLSVYWYQQSLDQGLQFLIQYYNGEERAKGNILERFSAQQFPDLHSELNLSSLELGDSALYFCASSDPDRGHEQFFGPGTRLTVL.

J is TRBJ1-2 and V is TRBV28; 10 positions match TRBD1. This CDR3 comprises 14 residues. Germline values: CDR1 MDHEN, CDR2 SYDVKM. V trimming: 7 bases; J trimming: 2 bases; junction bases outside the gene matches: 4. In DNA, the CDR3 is TGTGCCAGCACCTTGGGACAGGGGAACTATGGCTACACCTTC. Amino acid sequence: CASTLGQGNYGYTF.

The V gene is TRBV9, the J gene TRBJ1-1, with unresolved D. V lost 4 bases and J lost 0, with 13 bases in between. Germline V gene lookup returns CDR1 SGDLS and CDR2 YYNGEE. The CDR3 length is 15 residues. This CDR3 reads CASSILDNMNTEAFF. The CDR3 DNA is TGTGCCAGCAGCATCCTTGACAACATGAACACTGAAGCTTTCTTT.

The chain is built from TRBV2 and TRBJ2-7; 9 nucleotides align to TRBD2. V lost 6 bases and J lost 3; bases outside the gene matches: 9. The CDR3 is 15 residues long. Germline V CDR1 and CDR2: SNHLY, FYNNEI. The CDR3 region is CASSQGGLAYYEQYV. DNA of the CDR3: TGTGCCAGCAGCCAAGGGGGACTAGCTTACTACGAGCAGTACGTC.

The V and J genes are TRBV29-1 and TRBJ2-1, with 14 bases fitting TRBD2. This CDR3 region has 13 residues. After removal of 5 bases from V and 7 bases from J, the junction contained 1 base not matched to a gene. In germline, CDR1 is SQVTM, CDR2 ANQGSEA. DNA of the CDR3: TGCAGCGTTCGGACTAGCGGGAGGAATGAGCAGTTCTTC. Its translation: CSVRTSGRNEQFF.

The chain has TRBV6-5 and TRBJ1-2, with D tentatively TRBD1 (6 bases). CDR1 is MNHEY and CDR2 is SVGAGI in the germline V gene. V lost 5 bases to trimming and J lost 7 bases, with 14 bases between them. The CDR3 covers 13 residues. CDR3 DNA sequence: TGTGCCAGCAGTCAACAGGGAGCCTCTGGCTACACCTTC. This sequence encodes CASSQQGASGYTF.

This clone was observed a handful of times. DNA for the CDR3: TGTGCCAGCTCACCAAAGGCCGACAGGCTCGCTCGGAACACTGAAGCTTTCTTT. Translated: CASSPKADRLARNTEAFF. The rearrangement links TRBV18 to TRBJ1-1, with D possibly matching TRBD1 (6 bases). The CDR3 consists of 18 residues. The ends were cut back, 2 bases at V and 1 base at J, with 20 bases in the middle. The germline CDR1 and CDR2 sequences are KGHSH and LQKENI. Together with reference TRBV18 and TRBJ1-1, the CDR3 gives the full variable domain: NAGVMQNPRHLVRRRGQEARLRCSPMKGHSHVYWYRQLPEEGLKFMVYLQKENIIDESGMPKERFSAEFPKEGPSILRIQQVVRGDSAAYFCASSPKADRLARNTEAFFGQGTRLTVV.

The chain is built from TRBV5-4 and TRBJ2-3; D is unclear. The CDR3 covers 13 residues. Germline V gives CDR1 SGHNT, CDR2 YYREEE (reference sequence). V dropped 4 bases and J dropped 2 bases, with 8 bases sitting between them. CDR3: CASSPEFTDTQYF. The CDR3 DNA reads TGTGCCAGCAGCCCAGAATTCACAGATACGCAGTATTTT.

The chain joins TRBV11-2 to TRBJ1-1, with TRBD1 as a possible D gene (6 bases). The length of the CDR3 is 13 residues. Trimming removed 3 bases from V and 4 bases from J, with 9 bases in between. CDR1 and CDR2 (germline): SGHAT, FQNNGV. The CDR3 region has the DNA TGTGCCAGCAGCTTTGGGGGCGGCACTGAAGCTTTCTTT. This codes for CASSFGGGTEAFF.

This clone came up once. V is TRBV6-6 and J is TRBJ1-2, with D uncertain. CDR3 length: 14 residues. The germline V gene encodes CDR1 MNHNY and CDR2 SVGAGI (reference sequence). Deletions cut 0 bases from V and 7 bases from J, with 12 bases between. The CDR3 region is CASSYSIEGGGYTF. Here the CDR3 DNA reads TGTGCCAGCAGTTACTCGATTGAGGGCGGTGGCTACACCTTC.

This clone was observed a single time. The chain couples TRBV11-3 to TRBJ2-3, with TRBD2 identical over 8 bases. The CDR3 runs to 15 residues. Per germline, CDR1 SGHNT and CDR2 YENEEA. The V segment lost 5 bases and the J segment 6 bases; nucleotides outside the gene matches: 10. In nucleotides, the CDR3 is TGTGCCAGCAGCCCTGAACTAGCGGAGTGGGATACGCAGTATTTT. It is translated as CASSPELAEWDTQYF. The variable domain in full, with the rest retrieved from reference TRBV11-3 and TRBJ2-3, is EAGVVQSPRYKIIEKKQPVAFWCNPISGHNTLYWYLQNLGQGPELLIRYENEEAVDDSQLPKDRFSAERLKGVDSTLKIQPAELGDSAVYLCASSPELAEWDTQYFGPGTRLTVL.

CDR3 residues: CASSPRTDRDTQYF. In nucleotides, the CDR3 is TGTGCCAGCTCACCACGGACTGACCGAGATACGCAGTATTTT. The chain carries TRBV18 and TRBJ2-3, with a weak D call TRBD2 (5 bases). The CDR3 spans 14 residues. Trimming left V 1 base short and J 5 bases short, with 10 bases between. The V gene's germline CDR1 is KGHSH and CDR2 LQKENI.

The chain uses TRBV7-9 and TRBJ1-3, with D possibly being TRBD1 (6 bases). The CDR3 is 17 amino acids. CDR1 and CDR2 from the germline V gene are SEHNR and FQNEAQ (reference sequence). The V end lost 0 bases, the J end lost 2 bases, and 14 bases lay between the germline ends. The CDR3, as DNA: TGTGCCAGCAGCTTAGCTACCCTACAGGGACCTGGAAACACCATATATTTT. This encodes CASSLATLQGPGNTIYF.

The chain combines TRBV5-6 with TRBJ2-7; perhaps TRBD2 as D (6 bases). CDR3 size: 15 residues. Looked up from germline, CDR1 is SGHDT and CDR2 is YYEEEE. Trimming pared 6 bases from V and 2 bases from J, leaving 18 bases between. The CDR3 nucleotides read TGTGCCAGCACCCAGTTGGGGGGTACGACCTACGAGCAGTACTTC. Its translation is CASTQLGGTTYEQYF.

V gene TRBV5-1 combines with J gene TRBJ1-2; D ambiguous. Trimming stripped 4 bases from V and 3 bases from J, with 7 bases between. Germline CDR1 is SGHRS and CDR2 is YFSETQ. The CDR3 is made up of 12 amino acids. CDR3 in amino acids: CASSPSDYGYTF. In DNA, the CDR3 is TGCGCCAGCAGCCCGAGTGACTATGGCTACACCTTC.

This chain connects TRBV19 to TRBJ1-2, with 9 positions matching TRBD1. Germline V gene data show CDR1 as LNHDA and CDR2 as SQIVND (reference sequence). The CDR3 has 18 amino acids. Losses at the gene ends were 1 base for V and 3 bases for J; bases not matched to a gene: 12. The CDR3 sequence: CASSIGVKYRGQDYGYTF. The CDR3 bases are TGTGCCAGTAGTATAGGGGTCAAGTACAGGGGGCAAGACTATGGCTACACCTTC. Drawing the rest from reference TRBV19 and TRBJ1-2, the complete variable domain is DGGITQSPKYLFRKEGQNVTLSCEQNLNHDAMYWYRQDPGQGLRLIYYSQIVNDFQKGDIAEGYSVSREKKESFPLTVTSAQKNPTAFYLCASSIGVKYRGQDYGYTFGSGTRLTVV.

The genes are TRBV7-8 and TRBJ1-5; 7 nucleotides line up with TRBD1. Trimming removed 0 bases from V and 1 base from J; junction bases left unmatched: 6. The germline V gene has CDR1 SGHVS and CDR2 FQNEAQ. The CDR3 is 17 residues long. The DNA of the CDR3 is TGTGCCAGCAGCTTAGCCCGACAGGGTGCGAGCAATCAGCCCCAGCATTTT. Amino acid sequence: CASSLARQGASNQPQHF.

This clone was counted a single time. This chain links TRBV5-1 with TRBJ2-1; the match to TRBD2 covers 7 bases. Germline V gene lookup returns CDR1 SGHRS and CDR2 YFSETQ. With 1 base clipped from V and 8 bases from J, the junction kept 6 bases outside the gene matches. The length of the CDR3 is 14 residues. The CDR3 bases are TGCGCCAGCAGCTTGACCCCCGGGGGGTATGAGCAGTTCTTC. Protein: CASSLTPGGYEQFF. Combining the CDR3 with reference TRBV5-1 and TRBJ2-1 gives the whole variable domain KAGVTQTPRYLIKTRGQQVTLSCSPISGHRSVSWYQQTPGQGLQFLFEYFSETQRNKGNFPGRFSGRQFSNSRSEMNVSTLELGDSALYLCASSLTPGGYEQFFGPGTRLTVL.